Here is one TCR beta chain with its context. The source of the sample is a study of CD8 T cells in Susac syndrome. The CDR3 totals 14 residues. Germline V gene lookup returns CDR1 DFQATT and CDR2 SNEGSKA (reference sequence). Trimming removed 4 bases from V and 3 bases from J; junction bases left unmatched: 6. The RNA, about 0.5 to 1 ug, was put through reverse transcription using random hexamers. One entry per CDR3 protein, called by TCRdb with MiXCR from the immunoSEQ multiplex PCR reads. In the table there are roughly 180,000 distinct CDR3 sequences, about 93% of which are singletons. The sample comprised CD4+ T cells from PBMCs. The TCR comes from a human donor with Susac syndrome. The chain employs TRBV20-1 and TRBJ2-1, with 7 bases that match TRBD2. The CDR3 nucleotides read TGCAGTGCTAACCCTAGCGGAAGCTACAATGAGCAGTTCTTC. Translating it yields CSANPSGSYNEQFF.